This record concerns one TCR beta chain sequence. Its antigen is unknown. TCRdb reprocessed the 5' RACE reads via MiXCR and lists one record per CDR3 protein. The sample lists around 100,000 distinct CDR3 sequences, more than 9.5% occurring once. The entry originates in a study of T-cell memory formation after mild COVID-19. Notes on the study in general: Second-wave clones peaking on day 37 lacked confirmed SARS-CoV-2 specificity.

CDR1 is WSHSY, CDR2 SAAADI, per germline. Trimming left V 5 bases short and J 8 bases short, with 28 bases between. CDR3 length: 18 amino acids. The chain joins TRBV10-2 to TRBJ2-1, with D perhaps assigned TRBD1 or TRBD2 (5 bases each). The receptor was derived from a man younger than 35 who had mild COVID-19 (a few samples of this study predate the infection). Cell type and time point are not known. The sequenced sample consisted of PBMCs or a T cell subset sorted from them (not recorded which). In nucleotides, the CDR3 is TGCGCCAGCAGTAAACAAATTATCCCGGGGCAGGGTAGGTATGAGCAGTTCTTC. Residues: CASSKQIIPGQGRYEQFF.